These T cell receptor beta chains were read from a single sample in a study of T cells in Graves' hyperthyroidism and ophthalmopathy. TCRdb re-called the multiplex PCR reads through MiXCR, storing one row per CDR3 protein. Altogether hundreds of thousands of distinct CDR3 sequences are present, about 15% being singletons, with the ten largest covering about 14%. The sample consisted of blood. The receptors come from a woman in her late teens or twenties with Graves' hyperthyroidism. Both conserved end residues are part of each CDR3. Fields, in order: CDR3 length, D gene, V gene, clone size, J gene, CDR3 protein, CDR3 DNA. The D gene is left open where the match is weak. Clone size, where shown, is once, few, many, or a class for clones that have expanded.

12,NA,TRBV4-1,few,TRBJ1-5,CASSQGNQPQHF,TGCGCCAGCAGCCAAGGTAATCAGCCCCAGCATTTT
13,NA,TRBV5-6,many,TRBJ2-5,CASSSLGLETQYF,TGTGCCAGCAGCTCCTTGGGGTTAGAGACCCAGTACTTC
14,NA,TRBV4-2,many,TRBJ2-7,CASSGGAGENEQYF,TGTGCCAGCAGCGGGGGGGCGGGAGAGAACGAGCAGTACTTC
16,NA,TRBV6-2/TRBV6-3,NA,TRBJ2-7,CASSGIWLPNTYEQYF,TGTGCCAGCAGTGGTATTTGGCTTCCCAATACCTACGAGCAGTACTTC
12,NA,TRBV29-1,NA,TRBJ2-2,CSGRGNTGELFF,TGCAGCGGGAGGGGAAACACCGGGGAGCTGTTTTTT
14,TRBD2,TRBV4-1,NA,TRBJ2-5,CASSREPGGETQYF,TGCGCCAGCAGTCGAGAACCGGGGGGAGAGACCCAGTACTTC
13,NA,TRBV27,NA,TRBJ2-1,CASSPVTSGLQFF,TGTGCCAGCAGTCCCGTGACTAGTGGGTTGCAGTTCTTC
13,NA,TRBV2,many,TRBJ1-2,CASSELSAYGYTF,TGTGCCAGCAGTGAATTGTCAGCCTATGGCTACACCTTC
18,TRBD2,TRBV7-2,NA,TRBJ2-7,CASSLEGGGARGPYEQYF,TGTGCCAGCAGCTTAGAAGGCGGGGGGGCCAGGGGTCCCTACGAGCAGTACTTC
12,NA,TRBV28,many,TRBJ2-3,CASSSGPDTQYF,TGTGCCAGCAGTTCAGGGCCAGATACGCAGTATTTT
13,NA,TRBV28,NA,TRBJ2-1,CASSLWRGEMQFF,TGTGCCAGCAGTTTATGGAGGGGGGAAATGCAGTTCTTC
12,NA,TRBV12-3/TRBV12-4,many,TRBJ2-7,CASSFYQNEQYF,TGTGCCAGCAGTTTTTATCAGAACGAGCAGTACTTC
12,NA,TRBV2,many,TRBJ2-7,CASSDSESEQYF,TGTGCCAGCAGTGATTCGGAAAGCGAGCAGTACTTC
17,NA,TRBV12-3/TRBV12-4,medium-sized,TRBJ1-5,CASSFSTGLYSNQPQHF,TGTGCCAGCAGTTTCAGTACAGGACTATATAGCAATCAGCCCCAGCATTTT
17,TRBD1,TRBV29-1,NA,TRBJ1-2,CSVEDLPTGGTRVGYTF,TGCAGCGTTGAAGATCTGCCCACAGGGGGAACTAGAGTAGGCTACACCTTC
19,TRBD1,TRBV2,many,TRBJ2-1,CASSEKLGQGGSSYNEQFF,TGTGCCAGCAGTGAAAAGTTGGGACAGGGGGGTTCGTCCTACAATGAGCAGTTCTTC